This T cell receptor beta chain was profiled in a study of shared clonotypes between healthy human individuals. General study points: Generally, estimated richness proved larger in naive subsets than it did in memory subsets. Incomplete sequencing of sorted subsets was indicated by rarefaction despite large depth.

About this clone: What it recognizes is unknown.

Libraries were prepared by immunoSEQ multiplex PCR; TCRdb keeps only in-frame clonotypes and omits some of them. The sample includes some 2.1 million clones, 95% of them seen just once. The CDR3 runs to 12 residues. Per the germline V gene, CDR1 is SNHLY and CDR2 is FYNNEI. Losses at the gene ends were 6 bases for V and 6 bases for J; bases not matched to a gene: 5. Donors, without exception, were Caucasian adults residing in Nashville, Tennessee. The TCR originated in a man aged 18 to 29 in good health. This chain uses TRBV2 with TRBJ2-7; the match to TRBD2 covers 7 bases. The sample comprised naive CD4+ T cells sorted from blood. The sample's subset: CD45RA+ positively selected. The chain's CDR3 is CASSGRPLEQYF. The CDR3 bases are TGTGCCAGCAGCGGGAGGCCCCTCGAGCAGTACTTC.